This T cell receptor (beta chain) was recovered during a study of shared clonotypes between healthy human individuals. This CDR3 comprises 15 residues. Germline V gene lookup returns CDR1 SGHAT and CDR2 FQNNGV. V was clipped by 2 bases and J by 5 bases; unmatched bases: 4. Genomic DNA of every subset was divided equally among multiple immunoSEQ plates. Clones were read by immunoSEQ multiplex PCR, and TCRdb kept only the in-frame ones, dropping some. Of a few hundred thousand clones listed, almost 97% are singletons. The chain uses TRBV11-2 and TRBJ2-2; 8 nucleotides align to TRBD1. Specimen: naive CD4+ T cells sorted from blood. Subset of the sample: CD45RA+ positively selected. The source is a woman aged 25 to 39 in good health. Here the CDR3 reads CASSLLQGATGELFF. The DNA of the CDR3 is TGTGCCAGCAGCTTATTGCAGGGGGCTACCGGGGAGCTGTTTTTT. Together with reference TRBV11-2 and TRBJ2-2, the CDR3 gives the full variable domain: EAGVAQSPRYKIIEKRQSVAFWCNPISGHATLYWYQQILGQGPKLLIQFQNNGVVDDSQLPKDRFSAERLKGVDSTLKIQPAKLEDSAVYLCASSLLQGATGELFFGEGSRLTVL.